Listed here are 7 T cell receptor beta chains from one sample, sequenced in a study of shared T cell receptors in the human thymus. TCRdb keeps only in-frame clones here, not all; method: immunoSEQ multiplex PCR. The table has about 730,000 clones, 75% to 90% seen once; the top ten hold roughly 0.01%. This same sample was also taken into another study, of human thymus T cells.

The sample consisted of thymocytes. The receptors were gathered from a girl in the first two years of life with a congenital heart defect.

This clone was counted once. The chain is built from TRBV6-1 and TRBJ2-6; D is undetermined. The CDR3 consists of 19 residues. V was cut by 3 bases and J by 1 base, with 19 bases left in between. From germline, CDR1 is MNHNS and CDR2 SASEGT. The CDR3 bases are TGTGCCAGCAGTGAGCGACATATCCTCAGTGGGTCTGGGGCCAACGTCCTGACTTTC. Translating it yields CASSERHILSGSGANVLTF.

V and J are TRBV30 and TRBJ2-7; D may be TRBD1 (6 bases). V lost 1 base, J lost 9 bases, and 19 bases lay in between. CDR3 length: 14 residues. Germline V lookup: CDR1 GTSNPN, CDR2 SVGIG (reference sequence). CDR3 region: CAWSALNRETAQYF. CDR3 DNA: TGTGCCTGGAGTGCCCTAAACAGGGAAACTGCGCAGTACTTC. The full variable domain, its missing parts supplied by reference TRBV30 and TRBJ2-7, is SQTIHQWPATLVQPVGSPLSLECTVEGTSNPNLYWYRQAAGRGLQLLFYSVGIGQISSEVPQNLSASRPQDRQFILSSKKLLLSDSGFYLCAWSALNRETAQYFGPGTRLTVT.

V is TRBV9 and J is TRBJ1-1; no firm D call. The CDR3 runs to 12 residues. CDR1 is SGDLS, CDR2 YYNGEE, per germline. Trimming removed 7 bases from V and 5 bases from J, with 12 bases in between. CDR3 loop: CASDGPRTEAFF. As DNA, the CDR3 is TGTGCCAGCGACGGTCCGAGGACTGAAGCTTTCTTT.

The rearrangement joins TRBV5-1 to TRBJ1-2; 9 nucleotides agree with TRBD1. The germline gives CDR1 SGHRS, CDR2 YFSETQ. The CDR3 totals 14 residues. Unmatched junction bases numbered 8, after V lost 3 bases and J lost 8 bases. CDR3 protein: CASSWPGQGGGYTF. CDR3 coding DNA: TGCGCCAGCAGCTGGCCGGGACAGGGTGGCGGCTACACCTTC. The whole variable domain, remainder taken from reference TRBV5-1 and TRBJ1-2, is KAGVTQTPRYLIKTRGQQVTLSCSPISGHRSVSWYQQTPGQGLQFLFEYFSETQRNKGNFPGRFSGRQFSNSRSEMNVSTLELGDSALYLCASSWPGQGGGYTFGSGTRLTVV.

In its sample, this clone was seen a few times. The chain couples TRBV14 to TRBJ2-2; D is unclear. The germline gives CDR1 SGHDN, CDR2 FVKESK. V shed 0 bases and J shed 8 bases, with 16 bases lying between them. The length of the CDR3 is 16 residues. This chain's CDR3 is CASSQEWADRRGELFF. DNA of the CDR3: TGTGCCAGCAGCCAAGAGTGGGCAGATCGTCGGGGGGAGCTGTTTTTT.

The rearrangement joins TRBV7-2 to TRBJ1-1; unclear D gene. Germline V CDR1 and CDR2: SGHTA, FQGNSA. The CDR3 has 10 amino acids. V was trimmed by 8 bases and J by 14 bases, leaving 15 bases between them. The CDR3 here is CASFPGTHFF. Written as DNA, the CDR3 is TGTGCCAGCTTTCCGGGAACCCACTTCTTT.

J is TRBJ1-4 and V is TRBV28, with 7 bases identical to TRBD1. The CDR3 totals 14 residues. Trimming cost V 8 bases and J 5 bases; bases outside gene matches: 8. From germline, CDR1 is MDHEN and CDR2 SYDVKM. As DNA, the CDR3 is TGTGCCAGCGCCTACAGGGGTCTCAATGAAAAACTGTTTTTT. Protein product: CASAYRGLNEKLFF.